This T cell receptor beta chain derives from a study of shared T cell receptors in the human thymus listed by TCRdb under 2021. With respect to the entire study: The study examined how the human thymus generates shared, self-reactive T-cell receptor alpha chains.

For this clone: The antigen it binds to is not known. It has no much larger one-base neighbor in the sample; base qualities were not kept.

Preparation of the library involved the immunoSEQ multiplex PCR assay. The clones in this table, taken by TCRdb from immuneACCESS, are in-frame only. Not every clone is retained; where verified, under half of the shortfall comes from an unresolved V gene, and the cause of the rest is unknown. The sample table shows 500,000 to 750,000 clones, and around 89% are seen once. Approximately 0.011% of the sample is in the top ten clones. For this chain, trimming is 0 bases at the V end and 4 bases at the J end, and the number of junction bases without a gene match is 4. There are 15 amino acids in the CDR3, from cysteine to phenylalanine inclusive. The CDR3 DNA has 45 bases and is translated from base 1. Via the germline V gene, CDR1 is SGHAT and CDR2 FQNNGV. This sample was shared with a second study, whose subject was human thymus T cells. That second report states: The donors were immunologically healthy infants in Finland who had open corrective cardiac surgery for congenital heart defects. Thymus tissue was collected as surgical resects that were removed during corrective cardiac surgery. Biased V and J gene segment usage appeared to be present in both thymic and peripheral blood repertoires. The related research found that thymic TCR repertoires overlapped highly between unrelated individuals. The study used under 10 infant thymus samples plus four related peripheral blood samples to characterize TCR alpha and beta repertoires. Donor ages ranging from about 6 to 250 days were recorded, and six or seven male and a couple of female infants were included in the cohort. After being mechanically released from the tissue, thymocytes were kept at -70 degrees C in pellets of 10-30 million cells. A QIAsymphony instrument was used to extract genomic DNA from frozen cell pellets. The immunoSEQ multiplex PCR assay was used to amplify the TCRB and TCRAD loci from a standardized amount of quality-controlled genomic DNA. The amplicons covered the V(D)J region and were long enough to include the CDR3 and to identify the V and J genes. The amplicons were sequenced on an Illumina platform via the commercial immunoSEQ service. Primer bias and sequencing errors were corrected as previously described, and TCRAD and TCRB were defined on the basis of the IMGT database. immunoSEQ Analyzer 3.0 and VDJTools were used for repertoire analysis, which covered basic statistics, V/J segment usage, diversity estimates, rarefaction and pairwise overlap. Diversity was estimated with Chao1, ChaoE, Efron-Thisted, Shannon and inverse Simpson indices, and also on datasets down-sampled to the smallest sample. Repertoire overlap used strict matching of CDR3 nucleotide sequence, V gene and J gene, with Jaccard-based multidimensional scaling clustering. On average, thymus samples yielded some 810,000 unique TCRB clonotypes, whereas blood samples yielded about 84,000.

Sequenced sample: thymocytes. This TCR derives from a boy younger than two with a congenital heart defect. Donor details come from another sample of the same person, matched by shared clones. The chain was built from TRBV11-2 and TRBJ2-7, with 9 bases aligning to TRBD2. The CDR3 reads as follows: CASSLEAGGGYEQYF. The nucleotide sequence is given as TGTGCCAGCAGCTTAGAAGCGGGAGGAGGGTACGAGCAGTACTTC.